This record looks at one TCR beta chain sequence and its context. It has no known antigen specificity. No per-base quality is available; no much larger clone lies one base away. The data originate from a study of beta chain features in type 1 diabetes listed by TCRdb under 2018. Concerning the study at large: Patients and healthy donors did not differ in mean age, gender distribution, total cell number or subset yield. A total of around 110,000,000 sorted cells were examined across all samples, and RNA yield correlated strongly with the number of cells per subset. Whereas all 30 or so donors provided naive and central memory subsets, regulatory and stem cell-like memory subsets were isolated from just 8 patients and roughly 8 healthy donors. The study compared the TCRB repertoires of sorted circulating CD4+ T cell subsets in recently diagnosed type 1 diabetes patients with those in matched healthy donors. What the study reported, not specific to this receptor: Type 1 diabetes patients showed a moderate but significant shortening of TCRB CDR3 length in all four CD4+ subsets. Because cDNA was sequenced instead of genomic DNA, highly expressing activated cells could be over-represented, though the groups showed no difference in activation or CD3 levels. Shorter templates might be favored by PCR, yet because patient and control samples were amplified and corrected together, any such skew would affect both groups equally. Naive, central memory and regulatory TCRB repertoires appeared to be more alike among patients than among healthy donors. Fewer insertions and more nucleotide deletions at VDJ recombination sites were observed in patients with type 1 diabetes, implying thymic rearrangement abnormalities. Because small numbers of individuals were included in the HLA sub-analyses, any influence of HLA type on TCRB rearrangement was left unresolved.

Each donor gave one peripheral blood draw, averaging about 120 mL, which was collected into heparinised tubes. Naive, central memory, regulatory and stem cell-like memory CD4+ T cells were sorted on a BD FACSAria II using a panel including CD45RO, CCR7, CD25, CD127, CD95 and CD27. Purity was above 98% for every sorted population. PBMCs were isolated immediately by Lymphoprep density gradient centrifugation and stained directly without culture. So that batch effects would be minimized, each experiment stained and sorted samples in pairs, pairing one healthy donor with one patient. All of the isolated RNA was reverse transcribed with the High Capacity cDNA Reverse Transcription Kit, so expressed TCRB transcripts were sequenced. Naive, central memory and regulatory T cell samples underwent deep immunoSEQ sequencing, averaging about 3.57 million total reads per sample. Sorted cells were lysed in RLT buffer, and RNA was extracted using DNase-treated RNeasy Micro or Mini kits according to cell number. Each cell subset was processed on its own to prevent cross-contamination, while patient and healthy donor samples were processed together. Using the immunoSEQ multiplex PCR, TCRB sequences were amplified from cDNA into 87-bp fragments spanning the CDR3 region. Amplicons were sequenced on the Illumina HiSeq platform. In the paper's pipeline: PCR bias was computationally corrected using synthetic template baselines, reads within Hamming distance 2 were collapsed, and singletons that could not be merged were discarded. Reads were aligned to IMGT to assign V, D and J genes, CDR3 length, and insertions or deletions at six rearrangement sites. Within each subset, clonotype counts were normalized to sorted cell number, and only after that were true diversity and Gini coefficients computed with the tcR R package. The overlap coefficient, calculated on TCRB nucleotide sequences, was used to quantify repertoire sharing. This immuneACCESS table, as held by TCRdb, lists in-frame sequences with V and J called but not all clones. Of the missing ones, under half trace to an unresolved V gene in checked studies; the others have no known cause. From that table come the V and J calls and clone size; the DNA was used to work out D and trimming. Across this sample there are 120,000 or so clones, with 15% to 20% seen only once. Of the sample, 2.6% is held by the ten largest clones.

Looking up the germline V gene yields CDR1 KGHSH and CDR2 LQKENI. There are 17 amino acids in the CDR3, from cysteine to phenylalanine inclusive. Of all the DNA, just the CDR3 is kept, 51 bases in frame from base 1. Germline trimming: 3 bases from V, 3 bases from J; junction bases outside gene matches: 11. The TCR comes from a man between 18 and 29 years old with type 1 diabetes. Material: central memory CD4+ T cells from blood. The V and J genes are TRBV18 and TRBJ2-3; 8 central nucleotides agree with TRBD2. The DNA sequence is TGTGCCAGCTCACCGCCGGCGGGGGGCGGCTCGACAGATACGCAGTATTTT. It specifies CASSPPAGGGSTDTQYF.